A selection of T cell receptor beta chains follows, all from one sample in a study of blood T cell repertoires in COVID-19. Assay: immunoSEQ multiplex PCR; the TCRdb copy retains only in-frame clones and omits some. The table lists 90,000 or so clones, roughly nine tenths of them singletons. The sequenced sample was peripheral blood. These receptors all stem from a woman aged 80 or over with active COVID-19. Both conserved end residues are trimmed from each CDR3. The order of the fields is J gene, clone size, V gene, CDR3 protein. Clone size is given for some rows only: seen once, a few or many times, or a class if the clone is expanded.

J: TRBJ2-3; size: .; V: TRBV3-1/TRBV3-2; CDR3: ASSQGPSGITDTQY
J: TRBJ1-1; size: once; V: TRBV5-5; CDR3: ASSLVRDRPLDTEAF
J: TRBJ1-2; size: .; V: TRBV4-1; CDR3: ASSHLGGVGYT
J: TRBJ2-2; size: .; V: TRBV7-9; CDR3: ASSSQGQGYTGELF
J: TRBJ1-5; size: .; V: TRBV19; CDR3: ASSIVTGSHQPQH
J: TRBJ2-7; size: .; V: TRBV28; CDR3: ASSLGSAGGYEQY
J: TRBJ1-4; size: .; V: TRBV28; CDR3: ASEGGRTNEKLF
J: TRBJ2-7; size: once; V: TRBV28; CDR3: ASSLTGGSYEQY
J: TRBJ2-5; size: .; V: TRBV30; CDR3: AWSTGDQETQY
J: TRBJ2-1; size: .; V: TRBV10-3; CDR3: AISLTPGLADYNEQF
J: TRBJ2-3; size: few; V: TRBV7-3; CDR3: ASSLTTLTDTQY
J: .; size: once; V: TRBV4-3; CDR3: ASSHPGQGAYEQY
J: TRBJ2-4; size: .; V: TRBV27; CDR3: ASTPLGTSGRRGNIQY
J: TRBJ2-2; size: .; V: TRBV9; CDR3: ASSFSGSGHTGELF
J: TRBJ2-1; size: .; V: TRBV9; CDR3: ASSPPTGVDEQF
J: TRBJ1-3; size: .; V: TRBV7-8; CDR3: ASSLGGTGNTIY
J: TRBJ1-2; size: .; V: TRBV20-1; CDR3: SASPGQGFRGAYGYT
J: TRBJ1-5; size: .; V: TRBV20-1; CDR3: SASGGDSNQPQH
J: TRBJ1-2; size: .; V: TRBV2; CDR3: ASSPLSGNYGYT
J: TRBJ1-3; size: .; V: TRBV7-8; CDR3: ASGDRGLGNTIY
J: TRBJ2-5; size: .; V: TRBV5-1; CDR3: ASSSLGSGPWETQY
J: TRBJ2-4; size: once; V: TRBV15; CDR3: ATSRAGTGLNIQY
J: TRBJ2-5; size: .; V: TRBV5-1; CDR3: ASSLSITRETQY
J: TRBJ2-7; size: .; V: TRBV4-2; CDR3: ASSQVGGDWGGYEQY
J: TRBJ1-1; size: .; V: TRBV6-6; CDR3: ASSDREENTEAF
J: TRBJ1-1; size: .; V: TRBV5-6; CDR3: ASSLNWNTEAF
J: TRBJ2-3; size: .; V: TRBV3-1/TRBV3-2; CDR3: ASSPTSGAITDTQY
J: TRBJ2-3; size: .; V: TRBV7-8; CDR3: ASSLSSGDTQY
J: TRBJ2-5; size: .; V: TRBV5-1; CDR3: ASSRGQGGETQY
J: TRBJ1-2; size: .; V: TRBV3-1/TRBV3-2; CDR3: ASSQTGNYGYT
J: TRBJ1-4; size: .; V: TRBV28; CDR3: ASSLSGGGNEKLF
J: TRBJ1-2; size: .; V: TRBV6-5; CDR3: ASSLGLTGYGYT
J: TRBJ2-7; size: .; V: TRBV5-4; CDR3: ASSLSRSNAYEQY
J: TRBJ2-7; size: .; V: TRBV4-2; CDR3: ASSHGGGYEQY
J: TRBJ1-3; size: .; V: TRBV5-6; CDR3: ASSLLDRIKSGNTIY
J: TRBJ1-4; size: .; V: TRBV6-1; CDR3: ASSETWRNEKLF
J: TRBJ2-7; size: .; V: TRBV5-1; CDR3: ASSLGLADSYEQY
J: TRBJ1-2; size: .; V: TRBV14; CDR3: ASSQSGAPVYT
J: TRBJ2-3; size: .; V: TRBV6-5; CDR3: ASSRLAEGGDTQY
J: TRBJ2-7; size: once; V: TRBV4-2; CDR3: ASSQDARVYEQY
J: TRBJ2-2; size: .; V: TRBV18; CDR3: ASSPFPGGSNTGELF
J: TRBJ2-7; size: once; V: TRBV18; CDR3: ASSPTHSSGSSYEQY
J: TRBJ2-7; size: .; V: TRBV28; CDR3: ASSLGTPPYEQY
J: TRBJ2-1; size: once; V: TRBV21-1; CDR3: ASTTLGTSGRPTKTDNEQF
J: TRBJ2-5; size: .; V: TRBV4-2; CDR3: ASSQGQGKETQY
J: TRBJ2-2; size: .; V: TRBV6-5; CDR3: ASSYSRSGGELF
J: TRBJ1-1; size: .; V: TRBV30; CDR3: AWSPYTEAF
J: TRBJ1-6; size: once; V: TRBV2; CDR3: ASSPGQDYSPLH
J: TRBJ2-2; size: .; V: TRBV5-1; CDR3: ASRSGTSGSTGELF
J: TRBJ2-7; size: .; V: TRBV6-5; CDR3: ASSYGRGGYEQY
J: TRBJ1-2; size: .; V: TRBV27; CDR3: ASSFWDRDYGYT
J: TRBJ2-2; size: .; V: TRBV7-2; CDR3: ASSLMGGTGELF
J: TRBJ2-7; size: .; V: TRBV27; CDR3: ASSVRTAYEQY
J: TRBJ1-6; size: .; V: TRBV28; CDR3: ASSLSPPGQGNSPLH
J: TRBJ2-3; size: .; V: TRBV18; CDR3: ASSQGGDRGSDTQY
J: TRBJ2-1; size: .; V: TRBV7-2; CDR3: ASSLPGGRNEQF
J: TRBJ2-7; size: .; V: TRBV28; CDR3: ASSALMEVYEQY